The 8 T cell receptor beta chains in this list originate from one sample, sequenced in a study of technical replicates of blood from a handful of donors. The assay was immunoSEQ multiplex PCR, and TCRdb's table has in-frame clones only and misses some. This sample yields some 64,000 clones, of which around 87% are seen a single time; 4% to 6% belongs to the top ten. Sequences were obtained from PBMCs. The receptors originated from a human donor in good health. Some clones in this sample may be carry-over from other donors' samples.

The chain uses TRBV4-3 and TRBJ2-7; 9 bases align to TRBD1. Germline lookup yields CDR1 LGHNA and CDR2 YSLEER. The junction had 4 bases not matched to a gene; V was cut back by 0 bases and J by 1 base. CDR3 length: 16 residues. CDR3 region: CASSQDVGTGSYEQYF. Here the CDR3 DNA reads TGCGCCAGCAGCCAAGATGTTGGGACAGGGTCCTACGAGCAGTACTTC.

This clone was counted only a few times. The chain combines TRBV5-1 with TRBJ2-7; a weak D match, TRBD1 (5 bases). Between the trimmed V and J ends, which lost 3 bases and 3 bases, there was a span of 10 bases. Germline V gene data show CDR1 as SGHRS and CDR2 as YFSETQ. The CDR3 is 13 amino acids. The CDR3 loop reads CASSSRQNYEQYF. DNA of the CDR3: TGCGCCAGCAGCTCACGACAGAACTACGAGCAGTACTTC.

This sequence joins TRBV5-1 and TRBJ2-1; a possible D gene is TRBD1 (5 bases). The V and J ends lost 0 bases and 2 bases respectively, with 15 bases between them. The CDR3 sequence is 17 residues long. CDR1 is SGHRS and CDR2 is YFSETQ in the germline V gene. CDR3 in DNA: TGCGCCAGCAGCTTGGCCACCAGGCAGGGTACCTACAATGAGCAGTTCTTC. It yields the protein CASSLATRQGTYNEQFF.

This chain links TRBV9 with TRBJ1-1; D remains unclear. CDR3 length: 18 amino acids. CDR1 and CDR2 (germline): SGDLS, YYNGEE. V was shortened by 0 bases and J by 0 bases, with 18 bases between the two germline ends. CDR3: CASSVGGGLGPMNTEAFF. The CDR3 DNA follows: TGTGCCAGCAGCGTAGGGGGAGGATTAGGGCCGATGAACACTGAAGCTTTCTTT. The variable domain in full, completed from reference TRBV9 and TRBJ1-1, reads DSGVTQTPKHLITATGQRVTLRCSPRSGDLSVYWYQQSLDQGLQFLIQYYNGEERAKGNILERFSAQQFPDLHSELNLSSLELGDSALYFCASSVGGGLGPMNTEAFFGQGTRLTVV.

This rearrangement joins TRBV5-1 to TRBJ1-1; the D is unclear. Germline CDR1 and CDR2: SGHRS and YFSETQ. Deletions cut 4 bases from V and 1 base from J, with 20 bases between. This CDR3 spans 17 amino acids. The CDR3 DNA sequence: TGCGCCAGCAGCACCATGACTAGTTCGGCGGGGAACACTGAAGCTTTCTTT. Translation: CASSTMTSSAGNTEAFF. The whole variable domain, filled in from reference TRBV5-1 and TRBJ1-1, reads KAGVTQTPRYLIKTRGQQVTLSCSPISGHRSVSWYQQTPGQGLQFLFEYFSETQRNKGNFPGRFSGRQFSNSRSEMNVSTLELGDSALYLCASSTMTSSAGNTEAFFGQGTRLTVV.

CDR3 bases: TGTGCCAGCAGCTTTGACAGGGCAAATACTGAAGCTTTCTTT. Amino acids: CASSFDRANTEAFF. The chain is built from TRBV7-8 and TRBJ1-1; 7 positions match TRBD1. The junction had 6 bases not matched to a gene; V was cut back by 3 bases and J by 5 bases. CDR3 length: 14 amino acids. Looked up from germline, CDR1 is SGHVS and CDR2 is FQNEAQ.

This chain uses TRBV10-3 with TRBJ2-7, with a weak D call TRBD1 (6 bases). This CDR3 is built from 17 residues. Trimming pared 0 bases from V and 0 bases from J, leaving 15 bases between. CDR1 and CDR2 (germline): ENHRY, SYGVKD. The CDR3 reads CAISESPDRFNSYEQYF. In DNA form, the CDR3 reads TGTGCCATCAGTGAGTCCCCCGACAGGTTCAACTCCTACGAGCAGTACTTC.

The gene calls are TRBV2 and TRBJ2-3; 10 nucleotides line up with TRBD2. The CDR3 runs 19 residues. The junction had 18 bases not matched to a gene; V was cut back by 8 bases and J by 1 base. The germline V gene encodes CDR1 SNHLY and CDR2 FYNNEI. The CDR3 nucleotides are TGTGCCAGCGGGACTCAAATTAGTCCCGGGACTAGCGGCACAGATACGCAGTATTTT. Amino acids: CASGTQISPGTSGTDTQYF.